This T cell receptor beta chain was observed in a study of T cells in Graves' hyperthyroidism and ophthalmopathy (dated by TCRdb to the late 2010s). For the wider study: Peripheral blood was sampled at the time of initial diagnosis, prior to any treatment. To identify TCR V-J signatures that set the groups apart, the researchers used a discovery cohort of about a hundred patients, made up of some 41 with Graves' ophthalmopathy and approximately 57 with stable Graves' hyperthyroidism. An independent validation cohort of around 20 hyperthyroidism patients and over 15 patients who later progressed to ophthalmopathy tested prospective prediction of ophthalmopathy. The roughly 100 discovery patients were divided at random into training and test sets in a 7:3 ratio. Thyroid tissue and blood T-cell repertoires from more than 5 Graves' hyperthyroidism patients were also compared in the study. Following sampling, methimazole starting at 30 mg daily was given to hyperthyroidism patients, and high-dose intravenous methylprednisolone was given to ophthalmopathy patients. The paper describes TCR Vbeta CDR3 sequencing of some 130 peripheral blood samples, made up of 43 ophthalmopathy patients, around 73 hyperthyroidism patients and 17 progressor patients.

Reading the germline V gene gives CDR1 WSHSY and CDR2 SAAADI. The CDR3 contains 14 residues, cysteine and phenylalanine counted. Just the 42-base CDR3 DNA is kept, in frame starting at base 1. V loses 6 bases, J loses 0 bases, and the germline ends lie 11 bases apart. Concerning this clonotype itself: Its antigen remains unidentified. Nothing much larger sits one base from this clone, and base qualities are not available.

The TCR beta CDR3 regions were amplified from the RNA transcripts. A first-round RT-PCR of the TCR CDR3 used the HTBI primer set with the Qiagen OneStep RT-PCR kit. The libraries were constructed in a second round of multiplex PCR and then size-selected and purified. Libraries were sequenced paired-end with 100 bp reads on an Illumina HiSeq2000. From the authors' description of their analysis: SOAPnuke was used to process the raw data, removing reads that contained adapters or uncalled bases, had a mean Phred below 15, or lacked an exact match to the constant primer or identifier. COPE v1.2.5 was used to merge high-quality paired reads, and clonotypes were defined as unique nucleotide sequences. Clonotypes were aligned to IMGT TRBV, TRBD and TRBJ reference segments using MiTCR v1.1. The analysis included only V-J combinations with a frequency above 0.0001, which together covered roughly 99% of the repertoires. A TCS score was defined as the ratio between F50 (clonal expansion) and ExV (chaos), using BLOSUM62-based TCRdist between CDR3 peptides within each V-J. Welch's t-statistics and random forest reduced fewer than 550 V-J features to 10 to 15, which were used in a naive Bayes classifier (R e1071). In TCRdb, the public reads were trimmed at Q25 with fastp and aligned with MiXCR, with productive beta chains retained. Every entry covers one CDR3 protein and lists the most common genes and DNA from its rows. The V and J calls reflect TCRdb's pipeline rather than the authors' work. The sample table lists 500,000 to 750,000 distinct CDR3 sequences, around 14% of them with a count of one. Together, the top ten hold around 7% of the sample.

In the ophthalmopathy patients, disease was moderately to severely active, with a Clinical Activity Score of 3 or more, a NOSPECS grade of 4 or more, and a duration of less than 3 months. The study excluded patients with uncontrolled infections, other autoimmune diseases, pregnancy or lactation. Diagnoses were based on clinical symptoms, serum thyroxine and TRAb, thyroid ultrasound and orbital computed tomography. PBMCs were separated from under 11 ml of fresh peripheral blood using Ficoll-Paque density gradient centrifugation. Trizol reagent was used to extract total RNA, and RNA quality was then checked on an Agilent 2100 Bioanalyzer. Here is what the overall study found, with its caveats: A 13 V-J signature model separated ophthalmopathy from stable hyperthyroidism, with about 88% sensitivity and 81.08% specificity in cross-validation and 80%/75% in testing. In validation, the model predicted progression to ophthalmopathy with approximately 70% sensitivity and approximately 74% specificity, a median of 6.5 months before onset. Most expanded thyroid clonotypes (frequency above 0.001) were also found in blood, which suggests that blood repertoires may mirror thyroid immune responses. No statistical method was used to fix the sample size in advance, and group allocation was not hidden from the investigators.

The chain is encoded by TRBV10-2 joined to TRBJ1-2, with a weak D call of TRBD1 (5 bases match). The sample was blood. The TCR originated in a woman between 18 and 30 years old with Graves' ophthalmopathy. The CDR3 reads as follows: CASRGSGPNYGYTF. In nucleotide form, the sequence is TGCGCCAGCAGGGGTTCAGGGCCTAACTATGGCTACACCTTC.